This TCR beta chain was identified during a study of PD-1 blockade in mismatch repair-deficient tumors. Mismatch repair deficiency was confirmed in all patients, by PCR or immunohistochemistry. TCRs were sequenced from three patients responding to pembrolizumab. The table came from immunoSEQ multiplex PCR; TCRdb's copy has only in-frame clones and leaves some out. Among some 85,000 clones listed, 70% to 90% were seen once. The count of this clone is one. This sequence originates from an adult with mismatch repair-deficient cancer. The input for sequencing was peripheral blood, taken 44 weeks after starting pembrolizumab.

CDR3 nucleotides: TGTGCCAGCAGTTTTCGACGAGTGAGTAACAACTATGGCTACACCTTC. This encodes CASSFRRVSNNYGYTF. This chain joins TRBV27 and TRBJ1-2; D not resolved. V shed 3 bases and J shed 2 bases, with 16 bases lying between them. This CDR3 has 16 residues. Germline CDR1 reads MNHEY; CDR2 reads SMNVEV (reference sequence).